The T cell receptor beta chain under discussion was sequenced for a study of cytomegalovirus exposure and HLA in healthy donors. On the study more broadly: An earlier analysis identified more than 95 million unique TCR beta sequences in approximately 170 million T cells. Study-level points and caveats: Prior analysis indicated that the majority of TCR beta V segments exhibited productivity approximately 87% or approximately 30% of the time.

Germline CDR1 and CDR2: LGHNA and YNFKEQ. The ends lost 3 bases at V and 5 bases at J; junction bases unmatched: 4. This CDR3 region has 14 residues. This clone turned up a few times. Its antigen is unknown. Use of 60 Vbeta and 13 Jbeta primers characterized the PCR. Per the authors' pipeline: Around 10 million of the 60 million to 90 million unique TCR beta chains counted in a later analysis were shared. TCRdb's copy holds only in-frame clones and misses some; the assay was immunoSEQ multiplex PCR. For V, J and clone size, that table is used; D and trimming come from the DNA. The profile shows around 130,000 clones, about 8.5% of them singletons.

V and J are TRBV4-2 and TRBJ2-5; 9 bases match TRBD1. The sample taken for sequencing was PBMCs. This TCR was recovered from a middle-aged man in good health and CMV-seronegative. The CDR3 region is CASSHGQGKETQYF. Written as DNA, the CDR3 is TGTGCCAGCAGCCATGGACAGGGGAAGGAGACCCAGTACTTC.